This T cell receptor (beta chain) originates from a study of T cell repertoires in cytomegalovirus infection. Study-level information: Public TCR beta signatures provided an indication of both CMV infection and a matching HLA type.

TCRdb recomputed calls from the reads with MiXCR, one row per CDR3 protein. This table holds about 230,000 distinct CDR3 sequences, 22% found once. This CDR3 has 12 residues. Germline V gene data show CDR1 as LNHDA and CDR2 as SQIVND (reference sequence). V was cut by 6 bases and J by 3 bases, with 6 bases left in between. The source material was CD8+ T cells from PBMCs. The chain links TRBV19 to TRBJ2-1; no definite D call. The receptor's source is a human donor in good health (CMV status not recorded). Some clones in this sample may be carry-over from other donors' samples. CDR3 sequence (DNA): TGTGCCAGTAGCGGCCTCTACAATGAGCAGTTCTTC. Residues: CASSGLYNEQFF.